The count of the clone carrying this T cell receptor beta chain is one. These data are taken from a study of cytomegalovirus exposure and HLA in healthy donors. It was with 60 Vbeta and 13 Jbeta primers that the PCR ran. The assay was immunoSEQ multiplex PCR, and TCRdb's table has in-frame clones only and misses some. The sample records 100,000 or so clones, less than 85% being singletons. The CDR3 runs 14 residues. J was trimmed by 6 bases and V by 2 bases; bases with no gene match: 5. The V gene's germline CDR1 is SGHTS and CDR2 YDEGEE. Material: PBMCs. The V gene is TRBV5-8, the J gene TRBJ2-1; 7 bases align to TRBD2. The source of this sequence is a middle-aged man in good health and CMV-seropositive. This CDR3 reads CASSFGGEGNEQFF. CDR3 in DNA: TGTGCCAGCAGCTTTGGAGGGGAGGGCAATGAGCAGTTCTTC.